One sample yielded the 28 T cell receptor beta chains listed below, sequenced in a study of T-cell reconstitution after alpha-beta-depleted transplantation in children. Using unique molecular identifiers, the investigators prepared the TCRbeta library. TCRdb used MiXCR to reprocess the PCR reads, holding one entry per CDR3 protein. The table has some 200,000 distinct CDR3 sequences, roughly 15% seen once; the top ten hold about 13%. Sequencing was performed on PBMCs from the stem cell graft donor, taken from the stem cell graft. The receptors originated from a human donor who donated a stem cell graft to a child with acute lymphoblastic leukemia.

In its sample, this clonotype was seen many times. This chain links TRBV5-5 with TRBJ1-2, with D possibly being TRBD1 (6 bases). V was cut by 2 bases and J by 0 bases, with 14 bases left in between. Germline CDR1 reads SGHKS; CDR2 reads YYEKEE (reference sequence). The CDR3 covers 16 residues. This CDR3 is CASSFRDTLTNYGYTF. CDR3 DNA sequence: TGTGCCAGCAGCTTCCGGGACACTCTGACTAACTATGGCTACACCTTC.

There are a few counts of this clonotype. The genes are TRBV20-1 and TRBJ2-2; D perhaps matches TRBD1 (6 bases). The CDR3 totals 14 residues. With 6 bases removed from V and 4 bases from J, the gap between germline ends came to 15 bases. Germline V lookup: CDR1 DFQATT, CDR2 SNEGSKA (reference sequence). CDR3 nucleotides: TGCAGTGCCGAGGACAGCCGGCGCACCGGGGAGCTGTTTTTT. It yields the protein CSAEDSRRTGELFF.

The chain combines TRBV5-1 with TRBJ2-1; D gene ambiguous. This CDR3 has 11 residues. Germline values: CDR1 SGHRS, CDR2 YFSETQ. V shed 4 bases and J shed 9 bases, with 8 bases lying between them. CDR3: CASSTPGEQFF. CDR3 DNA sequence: TGCGCCAGCAGCACCCCCGGTGAGCAGTTCTTC.

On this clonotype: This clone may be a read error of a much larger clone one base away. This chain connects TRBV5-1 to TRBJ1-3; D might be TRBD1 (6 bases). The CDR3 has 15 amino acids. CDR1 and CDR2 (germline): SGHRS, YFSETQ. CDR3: CASSLAGGSGNTMYF. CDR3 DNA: TGCGCCAGCAGCTTGGCCGGGGGCTCTGGAAACACCATGTATTTT.

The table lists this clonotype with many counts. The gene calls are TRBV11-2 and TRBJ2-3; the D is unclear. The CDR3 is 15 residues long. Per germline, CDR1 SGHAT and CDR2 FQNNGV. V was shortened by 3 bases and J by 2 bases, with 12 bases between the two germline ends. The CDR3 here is CASSLVGLPTDTQYF. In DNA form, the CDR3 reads TGTGCCAGCAGCTTGGTGGGCCTGCCCACAGATACGCAGTATTTT.

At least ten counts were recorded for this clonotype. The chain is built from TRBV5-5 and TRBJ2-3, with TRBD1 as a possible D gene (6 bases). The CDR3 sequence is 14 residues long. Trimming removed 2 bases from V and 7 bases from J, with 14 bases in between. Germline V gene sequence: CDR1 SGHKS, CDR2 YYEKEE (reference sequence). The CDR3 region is CASSLAGDPNTQYF. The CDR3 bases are TGTGCCAGCAGCTTAGCAGGGGACCCCAATACGCAGTATTTT.

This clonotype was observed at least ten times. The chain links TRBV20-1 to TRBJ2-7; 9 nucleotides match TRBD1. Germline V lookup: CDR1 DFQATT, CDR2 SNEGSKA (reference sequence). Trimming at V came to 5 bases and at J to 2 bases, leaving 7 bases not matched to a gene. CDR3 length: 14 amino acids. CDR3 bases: TGCAGTGCTGCCGGGACAGGGCCAACCTACGAGCAGTACTTC. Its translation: CSAAGTGPTYEQYF.

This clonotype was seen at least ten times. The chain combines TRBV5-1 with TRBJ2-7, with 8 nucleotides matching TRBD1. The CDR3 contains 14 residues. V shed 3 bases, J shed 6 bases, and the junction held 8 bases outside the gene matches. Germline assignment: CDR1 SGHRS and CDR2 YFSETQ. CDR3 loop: CASSWGGTGSEQYF. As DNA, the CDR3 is TGCGCCAGCAGCTGGGGTGGGACAGGCTCCGAGCAGTACTTC.

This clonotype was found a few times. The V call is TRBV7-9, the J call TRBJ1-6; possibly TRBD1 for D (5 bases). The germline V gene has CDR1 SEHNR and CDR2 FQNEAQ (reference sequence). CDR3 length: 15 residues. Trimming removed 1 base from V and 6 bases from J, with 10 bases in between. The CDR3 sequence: CASSLEGAGNSPLHF. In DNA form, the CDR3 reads TGTGCCAGCAGCTTAGAAGGGGCCGGTAATTCACCCCTCCACTTT.

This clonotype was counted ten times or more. CDR3 nucleotide sequence: TGCAGTGCTAGTAAGGGTTCGATGAACACTGAAGCTTTCTTT. It encodes CSASKGSMNTEAFF. The rearrangement uses TRBV20-1 and TRBJ1-1, with D unresolved. Germline values: CDR1 DFQATT, CDR2 SNEGSKA (reference sequence). V was cut by 3 bases and J by 0 bases, with 11 bases left in between. The CDR3 contains 14 residues.

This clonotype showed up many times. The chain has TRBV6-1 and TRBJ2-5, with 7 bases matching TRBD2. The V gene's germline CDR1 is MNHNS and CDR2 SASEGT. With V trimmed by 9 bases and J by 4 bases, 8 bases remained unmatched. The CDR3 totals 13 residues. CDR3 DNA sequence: TGTGCCAGTGTCAGGGAGGGAGGAGAGACCCAGTACTTC. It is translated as CASVREGGETQYF.

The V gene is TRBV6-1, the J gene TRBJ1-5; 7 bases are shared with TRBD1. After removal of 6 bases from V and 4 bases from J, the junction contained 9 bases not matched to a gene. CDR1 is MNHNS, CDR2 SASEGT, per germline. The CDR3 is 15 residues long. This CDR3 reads CASRTRRQGNQPQHF. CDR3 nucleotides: TGTGCCAGCAGAACGAGGCGACAGGGTAATCAGCCCCAGCATTTT.

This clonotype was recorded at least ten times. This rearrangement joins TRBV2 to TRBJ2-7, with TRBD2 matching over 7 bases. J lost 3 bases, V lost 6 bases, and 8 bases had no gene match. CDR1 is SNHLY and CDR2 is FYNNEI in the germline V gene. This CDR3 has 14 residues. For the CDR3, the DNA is TGTGCCAGCAGACCCGGGACTACCTTCTACGAGCAGTACTTC. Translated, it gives CASRPGTTFYEQYF. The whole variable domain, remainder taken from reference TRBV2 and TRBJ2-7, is EPEVTQTPSHQVTQMGQEVILRCVPISNHLYFYWYRQILGQKVEFLVSFYNNEISEKSEIFDDQFSVERPDGSNFTLKIRSTKLEDSAMYFCASRPGTTFYEQYFGPGTRLTVT.

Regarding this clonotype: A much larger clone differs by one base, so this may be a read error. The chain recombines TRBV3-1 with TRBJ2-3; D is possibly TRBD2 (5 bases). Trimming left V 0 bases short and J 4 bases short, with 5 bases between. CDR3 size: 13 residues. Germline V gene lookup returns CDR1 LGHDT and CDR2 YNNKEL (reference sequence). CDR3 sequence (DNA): TGTGCCAGCAGCCAAGAGGGAGCAGATACGCAGTATTTT. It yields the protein CASSQEGADTQYF.

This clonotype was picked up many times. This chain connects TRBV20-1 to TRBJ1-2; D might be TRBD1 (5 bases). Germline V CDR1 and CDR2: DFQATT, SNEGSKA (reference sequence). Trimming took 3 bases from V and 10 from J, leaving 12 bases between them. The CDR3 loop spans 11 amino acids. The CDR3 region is CSARLDRTYTF. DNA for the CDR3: TGCAGTGCTAGGCTCGACAGAACCTACACCTTC.

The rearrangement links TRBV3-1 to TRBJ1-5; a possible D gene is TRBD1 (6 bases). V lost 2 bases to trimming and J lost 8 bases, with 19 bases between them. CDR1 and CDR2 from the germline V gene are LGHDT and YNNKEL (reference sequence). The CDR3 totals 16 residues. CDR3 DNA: TGTGCCAGCAGCCAATCTAACACAGGGTCGTCGAAGCCCCAGCATTTT. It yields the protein CASSQSNTGSSKPQHF.

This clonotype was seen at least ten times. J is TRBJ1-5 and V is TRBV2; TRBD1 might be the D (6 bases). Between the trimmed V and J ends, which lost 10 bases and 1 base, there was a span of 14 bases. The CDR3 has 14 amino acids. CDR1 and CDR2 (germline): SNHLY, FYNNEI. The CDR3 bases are TGTGCCACCACAACAGGGATGAGCAATCAGCCCCAGCATTTT. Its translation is CATTTGMSNQPQHF.

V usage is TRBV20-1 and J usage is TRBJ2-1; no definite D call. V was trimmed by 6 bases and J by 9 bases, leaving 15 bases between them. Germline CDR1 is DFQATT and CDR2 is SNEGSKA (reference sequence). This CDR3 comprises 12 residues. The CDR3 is CSALKERGEQFF. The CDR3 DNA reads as TGCAGTGCCCTCAAAGAGCGAGGTGAGCAGTTCTTC.

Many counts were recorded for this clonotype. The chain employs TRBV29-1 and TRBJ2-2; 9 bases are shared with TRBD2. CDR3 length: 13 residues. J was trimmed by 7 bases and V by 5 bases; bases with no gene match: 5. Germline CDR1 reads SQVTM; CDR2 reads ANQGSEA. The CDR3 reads CSVCVAGDGELFF. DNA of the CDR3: TGCAGCGTTTGCGTAGCGGGAGACGGGGAGCTGTTTTTT.

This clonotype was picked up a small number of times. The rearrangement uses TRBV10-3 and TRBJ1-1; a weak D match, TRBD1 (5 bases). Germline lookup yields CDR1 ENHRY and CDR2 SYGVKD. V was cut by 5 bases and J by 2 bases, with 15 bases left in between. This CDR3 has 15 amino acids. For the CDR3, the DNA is TGTGCCATCAGTTCCCAAACGGGGGATAACACTGAAGCTTTCTTT. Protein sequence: CAISSQTGDNTEAFF.

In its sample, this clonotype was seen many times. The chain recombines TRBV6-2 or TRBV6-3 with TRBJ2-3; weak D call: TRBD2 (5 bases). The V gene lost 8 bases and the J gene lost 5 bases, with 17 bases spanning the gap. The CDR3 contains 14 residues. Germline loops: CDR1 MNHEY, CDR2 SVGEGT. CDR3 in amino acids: CASRPTTSKDTQYF. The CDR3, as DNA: TGTGCCAGCCGCCCGACTACCTCCAAAGATACGCAGTATTTT.

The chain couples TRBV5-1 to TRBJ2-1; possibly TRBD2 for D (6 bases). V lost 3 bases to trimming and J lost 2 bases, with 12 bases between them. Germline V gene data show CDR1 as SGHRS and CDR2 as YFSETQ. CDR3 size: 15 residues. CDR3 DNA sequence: TGCGCCAGCAGCTCCAGCGGGTATACCTACAATGAGCAGTTCTTC. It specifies CASSSSGYTYNEQFF.

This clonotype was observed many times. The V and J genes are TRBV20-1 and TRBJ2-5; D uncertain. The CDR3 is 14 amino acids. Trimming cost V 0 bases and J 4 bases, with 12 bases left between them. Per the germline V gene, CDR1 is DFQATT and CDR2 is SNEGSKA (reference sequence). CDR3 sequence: CSARDLSASETQYF. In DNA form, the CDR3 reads TGCAGTGCTAGAGATCTCTCGGCATCAGAGACCCAGTACTTC.

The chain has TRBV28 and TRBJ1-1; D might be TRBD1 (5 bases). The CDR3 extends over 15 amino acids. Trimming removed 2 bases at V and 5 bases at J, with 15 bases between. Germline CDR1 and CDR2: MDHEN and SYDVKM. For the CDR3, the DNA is TGTGCCAGCAGTTTAGTCGGGGACGGGAGGACTGAAGCTTTCTTT. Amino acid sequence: CASSLVGDGRTEAFF.

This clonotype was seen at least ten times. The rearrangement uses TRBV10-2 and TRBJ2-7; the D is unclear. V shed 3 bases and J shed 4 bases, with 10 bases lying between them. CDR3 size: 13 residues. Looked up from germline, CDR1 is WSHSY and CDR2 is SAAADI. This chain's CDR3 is CASSDGSKYEQYF. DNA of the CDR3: TGCGCCAGCAGTGACGGCAGCAAATACGAGCAGTACTTC.

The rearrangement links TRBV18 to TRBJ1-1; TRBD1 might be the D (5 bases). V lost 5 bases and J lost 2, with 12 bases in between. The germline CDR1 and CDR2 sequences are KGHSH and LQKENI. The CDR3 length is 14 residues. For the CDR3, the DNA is TGTGCCAGCTCAGCCCAGGGTAGCAACACTGAAGCTTTCTTT. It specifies CASSAQGSNTEAFF.

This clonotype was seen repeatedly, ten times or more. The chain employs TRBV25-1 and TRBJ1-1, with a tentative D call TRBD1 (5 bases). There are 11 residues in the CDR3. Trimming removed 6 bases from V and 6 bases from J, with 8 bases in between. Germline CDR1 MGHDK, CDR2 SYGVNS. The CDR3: CASSDRAEAFF. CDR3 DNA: TGTGCCAGCAGCGACAGAGCTGAAGCTTTCTTT.

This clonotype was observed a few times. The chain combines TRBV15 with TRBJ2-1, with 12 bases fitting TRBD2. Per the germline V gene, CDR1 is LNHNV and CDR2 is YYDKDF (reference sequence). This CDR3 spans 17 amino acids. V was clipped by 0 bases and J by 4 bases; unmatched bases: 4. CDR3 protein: CATSRDLAGGVYNEQFF. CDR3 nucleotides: TGTGCCACCAGCAGAGATCTAGCGGGAGGGGTATACAATGAGCAGTTCTTC.